This T cell receptor beta chain was found in a study of blood T cell repertoires in COVID-19. At the level of the study: The study drew acute and convalescent COVID-19 samples from the United States, Italy and Spain. In each case, the material was cDNA or gDNA derived from T cells, B-cell-depleted T cells, or PBMCs.

Study processing details: Using reference gene primer amplification, nucleated cell counts were estimated. This table comes from immunoSEQ multiplex PCR, and its TCRdb copy is limited to in-frame clones, with some not included. The V and J calls and clone size are taken from that table; D and trimming were inferred from the DNA. The profile shows approximately 65,000 clones, roughly 84% of them singletons. CDR3 length: 13 residues. Trimming pared 8 bases from V and 5 bases from J, leaving 14 bases between. Sequenced: peripheral blood. The gene calls are TRBV12-3 or TRBV12-4 and TRBJ2-3; possible D gene TRBD2, 5 bases. This sequence was found in a man aged 50 to 60 with acute or convalescent COVID-19. DNA for the CDR3: TGTGCCAGCGTTGCGGGTGTTCAAGATACGCAGTATTTT. It translates to CASVAGVQDTQYF.